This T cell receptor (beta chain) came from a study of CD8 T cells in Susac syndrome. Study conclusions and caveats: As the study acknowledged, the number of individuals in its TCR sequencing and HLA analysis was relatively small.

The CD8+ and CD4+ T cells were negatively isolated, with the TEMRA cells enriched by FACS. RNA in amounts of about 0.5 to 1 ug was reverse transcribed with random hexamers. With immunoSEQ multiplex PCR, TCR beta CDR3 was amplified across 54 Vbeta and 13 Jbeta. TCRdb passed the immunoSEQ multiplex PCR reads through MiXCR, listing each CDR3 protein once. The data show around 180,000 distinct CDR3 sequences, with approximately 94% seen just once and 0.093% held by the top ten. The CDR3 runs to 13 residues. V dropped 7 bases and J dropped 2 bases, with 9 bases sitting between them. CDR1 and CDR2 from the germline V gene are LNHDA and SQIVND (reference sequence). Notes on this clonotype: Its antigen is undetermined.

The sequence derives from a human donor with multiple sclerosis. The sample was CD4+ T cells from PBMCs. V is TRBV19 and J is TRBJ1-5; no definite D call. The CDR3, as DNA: TGTGCCAGTAATTGGGGAGGCAATCAGCCCCAGCATTTT. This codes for CASNWGGNQPQHF.